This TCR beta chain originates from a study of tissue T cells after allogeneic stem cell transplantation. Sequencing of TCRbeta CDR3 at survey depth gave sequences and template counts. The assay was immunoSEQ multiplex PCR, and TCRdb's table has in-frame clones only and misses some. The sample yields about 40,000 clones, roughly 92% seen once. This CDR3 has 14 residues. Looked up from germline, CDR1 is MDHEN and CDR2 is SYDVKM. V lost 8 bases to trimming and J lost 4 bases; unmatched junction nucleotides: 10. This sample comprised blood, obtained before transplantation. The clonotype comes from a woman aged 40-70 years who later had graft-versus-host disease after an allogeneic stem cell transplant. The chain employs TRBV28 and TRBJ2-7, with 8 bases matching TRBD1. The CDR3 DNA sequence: TGTGCCAGCTTCCAGACAGGGGTTCTTTACGAGCAGTACTTC. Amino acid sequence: CASFQTGVLYEQYF.